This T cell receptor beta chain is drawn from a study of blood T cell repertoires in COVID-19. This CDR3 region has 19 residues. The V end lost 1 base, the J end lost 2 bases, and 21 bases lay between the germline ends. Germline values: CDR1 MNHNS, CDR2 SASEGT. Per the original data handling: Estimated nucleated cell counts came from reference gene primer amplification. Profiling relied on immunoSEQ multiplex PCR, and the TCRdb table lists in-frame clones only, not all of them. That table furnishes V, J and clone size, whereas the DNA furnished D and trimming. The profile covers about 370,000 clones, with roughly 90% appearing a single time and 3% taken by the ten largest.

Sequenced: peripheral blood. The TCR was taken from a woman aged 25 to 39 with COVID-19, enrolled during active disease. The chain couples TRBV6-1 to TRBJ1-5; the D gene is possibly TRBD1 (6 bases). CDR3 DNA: TGTGCCAGCAGTGAAGAAATTATGGGGGCCGTGAGGGGCAATCAGCCCCAGCATTTT. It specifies CASSEEIMGAVRGNQPQHF.